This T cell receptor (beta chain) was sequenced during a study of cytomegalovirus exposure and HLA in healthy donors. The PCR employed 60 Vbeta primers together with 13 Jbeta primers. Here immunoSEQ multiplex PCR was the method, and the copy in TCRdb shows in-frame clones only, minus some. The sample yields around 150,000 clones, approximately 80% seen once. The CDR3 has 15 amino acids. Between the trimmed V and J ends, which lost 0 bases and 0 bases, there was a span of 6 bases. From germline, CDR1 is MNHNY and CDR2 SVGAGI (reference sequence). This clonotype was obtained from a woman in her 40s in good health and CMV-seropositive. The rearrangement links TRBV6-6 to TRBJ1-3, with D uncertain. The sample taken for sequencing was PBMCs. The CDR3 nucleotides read TGTGCCAGCAGTTACTCGCCGGGCTCTGGAAACACCATATATTTT. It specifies CASSYSPGSGNTIYF.